This T cell receptor (beta chain) appears in the sequencing data of a study of regulatory T cells in long-lasting Graves disease. Study findings and constraints: Persistent Graves' patients showed less TCR diversity than newly diagnosed patients showed.

The sample holds many counts of this clonotype. Its cognate antigen is unknown. As to time point: newly diagnosed GD, antithyroid drugs for less than 3 months. From RNA extracted from PBMCs, the TCR library was made. CDR1 is SNHLY, CDR2 FYNNEI, per germline. Between the trimmed V and J ends, which lost 8 bases and 4 bases, there was a span of 11 bases. The CDR3 runs 12 residues. Building the TCR beta libraries relied on iRepertoire HTBI primers, and CDR3 regions underwent Arm-PCR. MiXCR was run by TCRdb on the multiplex PCR reads, yielding one entry per CDR3 protein. This sample has 350,000 to 450,000 distinct CDR3 sequences; over 15% occur once, and the top ten carry around 27%. The data also belong to a second study, concerning T cells in Graves' hyperthyroidism and ophthalmopathy.

Sequencing was performed on peripheral blood mononuclear cells (PBMCs), taken at new diagnosis, from a patient treated with antithyroid drugs. This receptor was identified in a man aged 40-49 years with Graves disease. The chain combines TRBV2 with TRBJ1-2; D is uncertain. The CDR3 loop is CASHETVYGYTF. In DNA, the CDR3 is TGTGCCAGCCATGAGACGGTCTATGGCTACACCTTC.